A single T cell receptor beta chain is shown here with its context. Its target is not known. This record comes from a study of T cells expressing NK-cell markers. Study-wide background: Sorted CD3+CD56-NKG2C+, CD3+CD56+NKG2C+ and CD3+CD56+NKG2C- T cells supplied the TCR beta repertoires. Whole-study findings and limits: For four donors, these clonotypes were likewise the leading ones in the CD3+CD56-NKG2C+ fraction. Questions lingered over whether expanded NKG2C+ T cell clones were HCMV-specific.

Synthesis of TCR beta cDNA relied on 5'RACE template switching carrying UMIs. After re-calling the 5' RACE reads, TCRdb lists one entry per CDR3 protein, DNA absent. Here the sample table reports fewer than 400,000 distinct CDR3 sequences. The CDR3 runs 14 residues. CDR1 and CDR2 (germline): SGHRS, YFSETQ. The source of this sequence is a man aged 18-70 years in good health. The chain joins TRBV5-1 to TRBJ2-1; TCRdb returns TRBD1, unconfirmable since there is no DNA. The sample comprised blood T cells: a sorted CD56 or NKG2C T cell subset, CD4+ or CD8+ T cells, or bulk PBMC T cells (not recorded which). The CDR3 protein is CASRTGASYNEQFF.